The 30 T cell receptor beta chains in this list originate from one sample, sequenced in a study of T cells expressing NK-cell markers (dated by TCRdb to 2018 to 2021). Libraries came from 5' RACE. The sequencer listed for this sample is Illumina HiSeq 2000. Based on TCRdb reprocessing of the reads, there is one entry per CDR3 protein sequence, and DNA is missing. The table for this sample shows about 450,000 distinct CDR3 sequences. Under 7.5% of the sample belongs to the ten largest clones. Input material: blood T cells: a sorted CD56 or NKG2C T cell subset, CD4+ or CD8+ T cells, or bulk PBMC T cells (not recorded which). These TCRs come from a woman aged 18 to 75 in good health.

The genes are TRBV2 and TRBJ2-4. Per germline, CDR1 SNHLY and CDR2 FYNNEI. CDR3 length: 12 amino acids. CDR3 residues: CASRDQANIQYF.

The chain carries TRBV7-7 and TRBJ2-1. Germline-derived CDR1 and CDR2 are SSHAT and FNYEAQ (reference sequence). The CDR3 is made up of 13 amino acids. CDR3 sequence: CASSERLDNEQFF.

The V call is TRBV28, the J call TRBJ2-2; absent DNA, TCRdb's TRBD2 call cannot be checked. Per the germline V gene, CDR1 is MDHEN and CDR2 is SYDVKM. This CDR3 is 15 amino acids long. The CDR3 protein is CASKGLAGVGGELFF.

The chain uses TRBV29-1 and TRBJ2-1; TCRdb calls TRBD2, which cannot be checked without DNA. The CDR3 contains 13 residues. Germline V gene sequence: CDR1 SQVTM, CDR2 ANQGSEA. The CDR3 here is CSTARDLGDEQFF.

This chain joins TRBV15 and TRBJ1-5. This CDR3 spans 14 amino acids. Germline CDR1 LNHNV, CDR2 YYDKDF (reference sequence). The CDR3 is CATSGGDSNQPQHF. The full variable domain, in which reference TRBV15 and TRBJ1-5 provide the parts outside the CDR3, is DAMVIQNPRYQVTQFGKPVTLSCSQTLNHNVMYWYQQKSSQAPKLLFHYYDKDFNNEADTPDNFQSRRPNTSFCFLDIRSPGLGDTAMYLCATSGGDSNQPQHFGDGTRLSIL.

The chain joins TRBV20-1 to TRBJ1-2; the D call of TRBD1 rests on TCRdb alone, since no DNA is present to check it. Germline V gives CDR1 DFQATT, CDR2 SNEGSKA (reference sequence). This CDR3 contains 16 residues. The CDR3 loop is CSPPGRTGAFNYGYTF.

The chain has TRBV6-2 or TRBV6-3 and TRBJ2-1. Germline CDR1 is MNHEY and CDR2 is SVGEGT. CDR3 length equals 15 residues. CDR3 loop: CASSWWEGSYNEQFF.

This rearrangement joins TRBV25-1 to TRBJ2-5; TCRdb outputs TRBD1, but without DNA this stays unchecked. Germline V gene lookup returns CDR1 MGHDK and CDR2 SYGVNS. This CDR3 has 17 amino acids. The CDR3 loop is CASSERDGLRYQETQYF.

The chain is built from TRBV20-1 and TRBJ2-3; TCRdb returns TRBD1, unconfirmable since there is no DNA. The germline CDR1 and CDR2 sequences are DFQATT and SNEGSKA (reference sequence). The CDR3 consists of 14 residues. CDR3 residues: CSASGQGGTDTQYF.

J is TRBJ1-2 and V is TRBV28; the D gene TCRdb calls, TRBD1, cannot be checked with no DNA. The CDR3 length is 15 residues. The germline CDR1 and CDR2 sequences are MDHEN and SYDVKM. The CDR3 reads CASSLPDREAYGYTF.

The CDR3 loop is CASSGLAGDEQNF. V usage is TRBV7-2 and J usage is TRBJ2-7; TCRdb indicates TRBD2, and absent DNA this call remains unverified. In germline, CDR1 is SGHTA, CDR2 FQGNSA. The CDR3 contains 13 residues.

The chain carries TRBV10-2 and TRBJ1-6; without DNA, the TCRdb call of TRBD1 cannot be checked. CDR1 is WSHSY, CDR2 SAAADI, per germline. This CDR3 contains 15 residues. CDR3 residues: CASSPGGRNNSPLHF.

The V call is TRBV20-1, the J call TRBJ2-5. The germline gives CDR1 DFQATT, CDR2 SNEGSKA (reference sequence). The CDR3 loop spans 16 amino acids. The CDR3 sequence: CSARLGYGRVRETQYF.

The chain combines TRBV3-1 with TRBJ2-7; TCRdb selects TRBD2, and the lack of DNA leaves this call unchecked. Germline values: CDR1 LGHDT, CDR2 YNNKEL (reference sequence). The CDR3 length is 16 residues. CDR3: CASSQDALALAYEQYF.

This chain connects TRBV9 to TRBJ2-5; TCRdb indicates TRBD1, and absent DNA this call remains unverified. Germline V gives CDR1 SGDLS, CDR2 YYNGEE. CDR3 size: 15 residues. CDR3 loop: CASSVVPGTQETQYF.

The chain combines TRBV5-6 with TRBJ2-5; TCRdb lists TRBD1, though no DNA is available to test this call. In germline, CDR1 is SGHDT, CDR2 YYEEEE. The CDR3 runs 13 residues. The CDR3 is CASSLDRGETQYF.

This chain links TRBV16 with TRBJ2-1. The CDR3 covers 11 residues. Per the germline V gene, CDR1 is KGHSY and CDR2 is FQNENV. CDR3 in amino acids: CASSLTYEQFF.

V gene TRBV9 combines with J gene TRBJ2-1; TCRdb gives TRBD1 as the D gene, but with no DNA this cannot be confirmed. This CDR3 region has 15 residues. The germline V gene has CDR1 SGDLS and CDR2 YYNGEE. Here the CDR3 reads CASSVWDTAGLEQFF.

This CDR3 reads CASSYPGAGETQYF. The rearrangement joins TRBV6-5 to TRBJ2-5; TCRdb reports TRBD1, a call that lacks DNA to check it against. The CDR3 contains 14 residues. Looked up from germline, CDR1 is MNHEY and CDR2 is SVGAGI.

This chain connects TRBV20-1 to TRBJ2-3. This CDR3 contains 11 residues. CDR1 is DFQATT and CDR2 is SNEGSKA in the germline V gene (reference sequence). Here the CDR3 reads CSGQITDTQYF.

The chain has TRBV6-2 or TRBV6-3 and TRBJ1-2; TCRdb's assignment of TRBD1 cannot be checked, as there is no DNA. The CDR3 sequence is 12 residues long. Germline V gives CDR1 MNHEY, CDR2 SVGEGT. CDR3: CASSRGNYGYTF.

The V gene is TRBV12-3 or TRBV12-4, the J gene TRBJ1-3; TCRdb returns TRBD1, unconfirmable since there is no DNA. This CDR3 comprises 16 residues. The CDR3 is CASSPLQGEAGNTIYF.

CDR3 residues: CASSLGMAGELFF. The chain links TRBV6-2 or TRBV6-3 to TRBJ2-2. CDR1 is MNHEY and CDR2 is SVGEGT in the germline V gene. CDR3 length equals 13 residues.

This rearrangement joins TRBV4-2 to TRBJ2-1; lacking DNA, the TRBD1 call made by TCRdb goes unchecked. Per the germline V gene, CDR1 is LGHNA and CDR2 is YNFKEQ. This CDR3 has 12 amino acids. This CDR3 is CASSRTPGEQFF.

The chain joins TRBV20-1 to TRBJ2-7; TCRdb proposes TRBD1, but this gene call is untestable without DNA. Looked up from germline, CDR1 is DFQATT and CDR2 is SNEGSKA (reference sequence). This CDR3 comprises 15 residues. This CDR3 reads CSATNRDGIPYEQYF.

V usage is TRBV7-2 and J usage is TRBJ2-3. There are 14 residues in the CDR3. Germline V gives CDR1 SGHTA, CDR2 FQGNSA. This CDR3 reads CASSLDLVTDTQYF.

The chain carries TRBV5-4 and TRBJ2-5; TCRdb proposes TRBD2, but this gene call is untestable without DNA. From germline, CDR1 is SGHNT and CDR2 YYREEE (reference sequence). There are 15 residues in the CDR3. The CDR3 reads CASSPVLAGGETQYF.

The rearrangement links TRBV7-9 to TRBJ2-3; there is no DNA to check the TCRdb D call of TRBD1. CDR3 size: 15 residues. Germline V CDR1 and CDR2: SEHNR, FQNEAQ (reference sequence). Here the CDR3 reads CASSFGDPKEDTQYF.

This chain links TRBV6-6 with TRBJ1-5. Germline values: CDR1 MNHNY, CDR2 SVGAGI (reference sequence). The CDR3 contains 12 residues. The CDR3 spells CASSQWNQPQHF.

The V and J genes are TRBV20-1 and TRBJ2-5. CDR3 size: 13 residues. CDR1 and CDR2 (germline): DFQATT, SNEGSKA (reference sequence). CDR3 sequence reads: CSAGLRYQETQYF.